The 10 T cell receptor beta chains given below trace back to one sample, sequenced in a study of spatial heterogeneity in lung cancer. TCRdb re-derived calls from the 5' RACE reads in MiXCR, one entry per CDR3 protein. This repertoire shows roughly 71,000 distinct CDR3 sequences, about 8.2% found once; its top ten account for under 2.5%. Time point meaning: blood at routine non-recurrence follow-up after resection. Here the sequenced sample was PBMCs, taken at follow-up. All receptors come from a female donor with early-stage non-small cell lung cancer.

This clonotype came up many times. The rearrangement joins TRBV23-1 to TRBJ1-4; unclear D gene. TRBV23-1 is classed as an ORF, of uncertain function. The CDR3 contains 15 residues. Deletions cut 7 bases from V and 8 bases from J, with 20 bases between. The CDR3, as DNA: TGCGCCAGCAAACAACAAAGCGGGCTCGGAGAAAAACTGTTTTTT. Protein: CASKQQSGLGEKLFF.

This chain uses TRBV20-1 with TRBJ1-5; D ambiguous. CDR1 is DFQATT and CDR2 is SNEGSKA in the germline V gene (reference sequence). The CDR3 has 15 amino acids. The V end lost 6 bases, the J end lost 4 bases, and 19 bases lay between the germline ends. CDR3 residues: CSAPPSPSFNQPQHF. The CDR3 DNA is TGCAGTGCCCCCCCGAGTCCCTCTTTTAATCAGCCCCAGCATTTT.

The V call is TRBV24-1, the J call TRBJ2-1; D gene uncertain. This CDR3 spans 14 amino acids. The V end was cut by 4 bases, the J end by 3 bases, with 9 bases between. Germline CDR1 KGHDR, CDR2 SFDVKD. The CDR3 is CATSDSGFYNEQFF. The CDR3, as DNA: TGTGCCACCAGTGACTCTGGGTTCTACAATGAGCAGTTCTTC.

Comments on this clonotype: This may stem from a read error, because a much larger clone lies one nucleotide away. V gene TRBV5-4 combines with J gene TRBJ2-3, with 14 bases fitting TRBD2. Germline V gene lookup returns CDR1 SGHNT and CDR2 YYREEE (reference sequence). The CDR3 is 16 residues long. CDR3 DNA: TGTGTCAGCAGCTCCGGACTAGCGGGAGGTGGAGATACGCAGTATTTT. This encodes CVSSSGLAGGGDTQYF.

In its sample, this clonotype was seen many times. This chain connects TRBV27 to TRBJ2-3, with 8 bases fitting TRBD2. The CDR3 length is 16 residues. CDR1 and CDR2 (germline): MNHEY, SMNVEV (reference sequence). The trim removed 6 bases at V and 4 bases at J, leaving 12 bases unmatched. The CDR3: CASSQWSGSKADTQYF. The DNA for the CDR3 is TGTGCCAGCAGCCAATGGAGCGGGAGTAAGGCAGATACGCAGTATTTT.

This clonotype appeared many times. V and J are TRBV12-3 or TRBV12-4 and TRBJ1-1, with 12 bases fitting TRBD1. Losses at the gene ends were 5 bases for V and 1 base for J; bases not matched to a gene: 8. This CDR3 contains 17 residues. The CDR3 sequence: CASSPRGGQGANTEAFF. Here the CDR3 DNA reads TGTGCCAGCAGTCCAAGAGGGGGACAGGGGGCGAACACTGAAGCTTTCTTT.

J is TRBJ1-2 and V is TRBV7-9; D perhaps matches TRBD1 (5 bases). Germline values: CDR1 SEHNR, CDR2 FQNEAQ (reference sequence). CDR3 size: 12 residues. Trimming left V 8 bases short and J 6 bases short, with 13 bases between. This CDR3 is CASGGGEDGYTF. The CDR3 nucleotides read TGTGCCAGCGGGGGTGGGGAGGATGGCTACACCTTC.

The chain recombines TRBV2 with TRBJ2-7; 7 bases line up with TRBD2. Germline V gives CDR1 SNHLY, CDR2 FYNNEI. The CDR3 runs to 15 residues. Losses at the gene ends were 0 bases for V and 7 bases for J; bases not matched to a gene: 9. The CDR3 DNA sequence: TGTGCCAGCAGTGAAGCTCGGGAGGCCACCGGGGAGCAGTACTTC. This gives the protein CASSEAREATGEQYF.

Comment on this clonotype: Being one base from a much bigger clone, this may be a read error. The rearrangement links TRBV6-5 to TRBJ2-7, with D uncertain. Germline CDR1 reads MNHEY; CDR2 reads SVGAGI. Trimming removed 7 bases at V and 4 bases at J, with 17 bases between. The CDR3 is made up of 14 amino acids. CDR3 amino acids: CASTPYGSWYEQYF. The CDR3 region has the DNA TGTGCCAGCACCCCTTACGGGTCCTGGTACGAGCAGTACTTC.

Many counts were recorded for this clonotype. The genes are TRBV19 and TRBJ2-1; D not resolved. Germline-derived CDR1 and CDR2 are LNHDA and SQIVND (reference sequence). The ends were cut back, 1 base at V and 4 bases at J, with 11 bases in the middle. The CDR3 consists of 15 residues. DNA of the CDR3: TGTGCCAGTAGTATAGTAGGAAAATTTTACAATGAGCAGTTCTTC. This codes for CASSIVGKFYNEQFF.